The subject of this entry is one TCR beta chain. Its antigen is currently unknown. The sample originates from a study of monozygotic twins with inflammatory bowel disease. Study results and limitations: Results did not support any single strong IBD-associated signal or clonotype.

TCRdb reprocessed the 5' RACE reads; each CDR3 protein has one entry and no DNA is given. The clone table shows approximately 400,000 distinct CDR3 sequences, with the ten largest holding more than 2%. Germline assignment: CDR1 SQVTM and CDR2 ANQGSEA. CDR3 length equals 15 residues. Blood was drawn at 2.5 ml per donor. Sequenced material: blood. The source is a human donor with ulcerative colitis or Crohn's disease, or a healthy co-twin of an affected twin (not recorded which). The chain carries TRBV29-1 and TRBJ2-3; without DNA, the TCRdb call of TRBD1 cannot be checked. CDR3 sequence: CSVQTRGTATDTQYF.